This TCR gamma chain was retrieved from a study of gamma-delta chains in newborns, infants, children. Study at large: Polyclonal expansion of innate γδ T cells after birth follows microbial exposure.

TCRdb reanalysed the reads with CATT. The sample lists 3,600 or so gamma-chain clones, about 61% occurring once. The ends lost 6 bases at V and 3 bases at J; junction bases unmatched: 2. Germline-derived CDR1 and CDR2 are GITISATS and ISYDGTV (reference sequence). This CDR3 has 11 amino acids. The chain employs TRGV9 and TRGJ1 or TRGJ2. The J gene was not available in TCRdb and was assigned here by matching the DNA to germline segments. Source material: blood. The origin of this receptor is a child who was a newborn, infant or young child, either healthy, febrile or measles-vaccinated (not recorded which). CDR3: CALWTYYKKLF. CDR3 nucleotides: TGTGCCTTGTGGACTTATTATAAGAAACTCTTT.